The 26 T cell receptor beta chains below come from one sample, sequenced in a study of CD8+ T cells in alopecia areata. Following RNA extraction, reverse transcription yielded cDNA that acted as the sequencing template. Generated by immunoSEQ multiplex PCR, the TCRdb table keeps only in-frame clones and is missing some. The repertoire holds roughly 140,000 clones, 62% seen once, with 35% to 40% in the top ten. Sequencing input: CD8+ T cells sorted from blood. These receptors were obtained from a human donor in good health.

This clone was detected only a few times. The chain uses TRBV7-9 and TRBJ2-1; a weak D match, TRBD2 (6 bases). CDR3 size: 13 residues. Trimming removed 3 bases at V and 8 bases at J, with 11 bases between. Germline CDR1 reads SEHNR; CDR2 reads FQNEAQ (reference sequence). CDR3 sequence: CASSLAGHDEQFF. DNA of the CDR3: TGTGCCAGCAGCTTGGCGGGGCACGATGAGCAGTTCTTC. Complete variable domain (other parts from reference TRBV7-9 and TRBJ2-1): DTGVSQNPRHKITKRGQNVTFRCDPISEHNRLYWYRQTLGQGPEFLTYFQNEAQLEKSRLLSDRFSAERPKGSFSTLEIQRTEQGDSAMYLCASSLAGHDEQFFGPGTRLTVL.

This clone was seen more than once but under ten times. The chain combines TRBV23-1 with TRBJ2-7; no firm D call. TRBV23-1 is recorded as an ORF, its role being uncertain. Trimming shortened V by 4 bases and J by 1 base, and 20 bases separated the two germline ends. This CDR3 region has 17 residues. The CDR3 reads CASSLKAPRPLSYEQYF. The CDR3 DNA follows: TGCGCCAGCAGTCTGAAAGCGCCCAGGCCCCTTTCCTACGAGCAGTACTTC.

The chain has TRBV25-1 and TRBJ2-5, with 8 nucleotides matching TRBD2. After removal of 6 bases from V and 3 bases from J, the junction contained 0 bases not matched to a gene. This CDR3 has 12 residues. CDR1 MGHDK and CDR2 SYGVNS come from the germline V gene. The CDR3 DNA reads as TGTGCCAGCAGCGGGAGGGAAGAGACCCAGTACTTC. Amino acid sequence: CASSGREETQYF.

The V and J genes are TRBV4-1 and TRBJ1-5; D unclear. Germline CDR1 MGHRA, CDR2 YSYEKL. The V end was cut by 4 bases, the J end by 6 bases, with 16 bases between. This CDR3 comprises 15 residues. CDR3 sequence: CASSPRRSGRQPQHF. The DNA of the CDR3 is TGCGCCAGCAGCCCAAGGAGGTCCGGGCGTCAGCCCCAGCATTTT.

A few counts support this clone. Given a far larger clone just one base away, this is likely a sequencing read error. The rearrangement links TRBV7-2 to TRBJ2-7; TRBD2 agrees at 7 bases. J lost 0 bases, V lost 3 bases, and 8 bases had no gene match. Germline assignment: CDR1 SGHTA and CDR2 FQGNSA. This CDR3 has 16 residues. The CDR3 region is CASSFGGGGFSYEQYF. CDR3 in DNA: TGTGCCAGCAGCTTCGGCGGGGGAGGGTTCTCCTACGAGCAGTACTTC.

This clone has a handful of counts. The chain is built from TRBV6-6 and TRBJ2-2, with D tentatively TRBD1 or TRBD2 (5 bases each). V dropped 0 bases and J dropped 7 bases, with 9 bases sitting between them. The CDR3 has 14 amino acids. Germline V lookup: CDR1 MNHNY, CDR2 SVGAGI (reference sequence). CDR3 sequence (DNA): TGTGCCAGCAGTTACTCGGGACCAGGCGGGGAGCTGTTTTTT. This gives the protein CASSYSGPGGELFF.

This clone was counted between two and nine times. The rearrangement uses TRBV9 and TRBJ1-4; the match to TRBD1 covers 7 bases. CDR1 is SGDLS, CDR2 YYNGEE, per germline. The J segment lost 4 bases and the V segment lost 4 bases, leaving 7 bases of the junction unmatched. The CDR3 has 15 residues. CDR3 sequence reads: CASSIRTGDNEKLFF. Here the CDR3 DNA reads TGTGCCAGCAGCATCCGGACAGGAGATAATGAAAAACTGTTTTTT.

The chain has TRBV29-1 and TRBJ2-7, with TRBD2 matching 7 bases. The junction had 8 bases not matched to a gene; V was cut back by 4 bases and J by 5 bases. The CDR3 spans 13 residues. The germline gives CDR1 SQVTM, CDR2 ANQGSEA. The CDR3 sequence is CSVVGGRRDEQYF. The CDR3 nucleotides read TGCAGCGTTGTAGGCGGGAGAAGGGACGAGCAGTACTTC.

The V call is TRBV5-1, the J call TRBJ1-2, with D maybe TRBD1 (5 bases). CDR3 length equals 16 residues. CDR1 is SGHRS and CDR2 is YFSETQ in the germline V gene. V lost 4 bases and J lost 7, with 23 bases in between. The CDR3 reads CASSTRGKGAGSGYTF. CDR3 nucleotide sequence: TGCGCCAGCAGCACCCGGGGTAAAGGGGCAGGCTCTGGCTACACCTTC. Full variable domain (remainder filled in from reference TRBV5-1 and TRBJ1-2): KAGVTQTPRYLIKTRGQQVTLSCSPISGHRSVSWYQQTPGQGLQFLFEYFSETQRNKGNFPGRFSGRQFSNSRSEMNVSTLELGDSALYLCASSTRGKGAGSGYTFGSGTRLTVV.

This clone was picked up many times. This rearrangement joins TRBV2 to TRBJ2-7; the match to TRBD2 covers 11 bases. CDR1 is SNHLY and CDR2 is FYNNEI in the germline V gene. The CDR3 extends over 16 amino acids. V shed 8 bases, J shed 5 bases, and the junction held 14 bases outside the gene matches. This chain's CDR3 is CASDGTLAGGSHEQYF. Written as DNA, the CDR3 is TGTGCCAGCGATGGCACCCTAGCGGGAGGTTCCCACGAGCAGTACTTC.

The chain recombines TRBV13 with TRBJ1-1; unclear D gene. V gave up 5 bases and J gave up 0 bases, with 13 bases separating them. Germline-derived CDR1 and CDR2 are PRHDT and FYEKMQ (reference sequence). The CDR3 spans 15 residues. In DNA, the CDR3 is TGTGCCAGCAGCCCGAACCTGGCAGTGAACACTGAAGCTTTCTTT. Residues: CASSPNLAVNTEAFF.

The V call is TRBV13, the J call TRBJ2-2; D unclear. Germline V gives CDR1 PRHDT, CDR2 FYEKMQ (reference sequence). There are 15 residues in the CDR3. Trimming took off 5 bases at V and 7 bases at J, with 17 bases between the two ends. The CDR3 nucleotides are TGTGCCAGCAGCGGCGAACCGGGTTTTTACGGGGAGCTGTTTTTT. This sequence encodes CASSGEPGFYGELFF.

The chain is built from TRBV27 and TRBJ2-7; 7 nucleotides match TRBD2. This CDR3 is 15 amino acids long. CDR1 is MNHEY, CDR2 SMNVEV, per germline (reference sequence). V dropped 6 bases and J dropped 2; count of bases not matched to a gene: 10. The CDR3: CASRPTGTMTYEQYF. The CDR3 DNA is TGTGCCAGCAGGCCCACCGGGACTATGACCTACGAGCAGTACTTC.

The J gene is TRBJ2-1, the V gene TRBV19; 9 bases are a match to TRBD2. The CDR3 is made up of 15 amino acids. After removal of 5 bases from V and 4 bases from J, the junction contained 6 bases not matched to a gene. The germline V gene encodes CDR1 LNHDA and CDR2 SQIVND (reference sequence). CDR3 coding DNA: TGTGCCAGTAGTTTCGCTAGCGGGATGTACAATGAGCAGTTCTTC. It specifies CASSFASGMYNEQFF.

This chain connects TRBV4-1 to TRBJ1-1; D uncertain. Looked up from germline, CDR1 is MGHRA and CDR2 is YSYEKL. This CDR3 has 15 residues. Trimming removed 0 bases at V and 3 bases at J, with 11 bases between. The CDR3 sequence is CASSQEGRADTEAFF. The CDR3, as DNA: TGCGCCAGCAGCCAAGAAGGGAGGGCGGACACTGAAGCTTTCTTT.

The chain combines TRBV4-1 with TRBJ2-7; weak D call: TRBD1 (5 bases). V lost 3 bases to trimming and J lost 0 bases, with 9 bases between them. The CDR3 sequence is 14 residues long. The V gene's germline CDR1 is MGHRA and CDR2 YSYEKL. The CDR3 loop reads CASSQRQSSYEQYF. The CDR3 region has the DNA TGCGCCAGCAGCCAGCGACAGAGCTCCTACGAGCAGTACTTC.

The chain is built from TRBV6-6 and TRBJ2-1; the match to TRBD1 covers 7 bases. Germline V gene data show CDR1 as MNHNY and CDR2 as SVGAGI (reference sequence). Germline trimming cut 5 bases from V and 2 bases from J; bases unmatched to any gene: 6. This CDR3 contains 15 residues. CDR3 bases: TGTGCCAGCAGTCAACAGGGGTACCCCTACAATGAGCAGTTCTTC. This translates into CASSQQGYPYNEQFF.

The rearrangement joins TRBV6-5 to TRBJ1-1, with D hard to call. The ends were cut back, 6 bases at V and 1 base at J, with 15 bases in the middle. This CDR3 is built from 15 residues. CDR1 and CDR2 (germline): MNHEY, SVGAGI. The CDR3 DNA follows: TGTGCCAGCAGCCCCTCGAGTCTCGGGAACACTGAAGCTTTCTTT. Protein sequence: CASSPSSLGNTEAFF.

On this clone: The junction differs from germline at one of its ends, possibly a read error. V and J are TRBV29-1 and TRBJ1-1, with D unresolved. Germline CDR1 reads SQVTM; CDR2 reads ANQGSEA. CDR3 length: 14 amino acids. For the CDR3, the DNA is TGCAGCGTTGGTTTAGAACCACAGAACCCTGAAGCTTTCTTT. Its translation: CSVGLEPQNPEAFF.

This chain uses TRBV11-2 with TRBJ2-7; D is uncertain. V was cut by 5 bases and J by 5 bases, with 10 bases left in between. Germline loops: CDR1 SGHAT, CDR2 FQNNGV. The CDR3 totals 12 residues. The CDR3 nucleotides are TGTGCCAGCAGCCGAGCTTACAACGAGCAGTACTTC. Translation gives CASSRAYNEQYF.

The CDR3 here is CASSSNRASDTQYF. CDR3 nucleotides: TGTGCCAGCAGTTCGAACAGGGCTTCAGATACGCAGTATTTT. The chain couples TRBV27 to TRBJ2-3, with D perhaps matching TRBD1 (6 bases). Germline lookup yields CDR1 MNHEY and CDR2 SMNVEV (reference sequence). This CDR3 is 14 amino acids long. Trimming took 4 bases from V and 4 from J, leaving 12 bases between them.

The chain is built from TRBV7-9 and TRBJ1-5; D not resolved. Trimming cost V 6 bases and J 3 bases, with 6 bases left between them. The germline CDR1 and CDR2 sequences are SEHNR and FQNEAQ (reference sequence). The CDR3 is 12 residues long. CDR3 region: CASSRHNQPQHF. CDR3 DNA sequence: TGTGCCAGCAGTCGGCACAATCAGCCCCAGCATTTT.

The V and J genes are TRBV19 and TRBJ2-2; D is ambiguous. Trimming removed 2 bases from V and 6 bases from J, with 7 bases in between. This CDR3 spans 13 amino acids. Germline V lookup: CDR1 LNHDA, CDR2 SQIVND (reference sequence). In nucleotides, the CDR3 is TGTGCCAGTAGTATAACCTGGGCCGGGGAGCTGTTTTTT. It encodes CASSITWAGELFF. Based on the CDR3 plus reference TRBV19 and TRBJ2-2, the full variable domain is DGGITQSPKYLFRKEGQNVTLSCEQNLNHDAMYWYRQDPGQGLRLIYYSQIVNDFQKGDIAEGYSVSREKKESFPLTVTSAQKNPTAFYLCASSITWAGELFFGEGSRLTVL.

The chain joins TRBV5-1 to TRBJ2-7; possibly TRBD1 for D (6 bases). V lost 1 base and J lost 3, with 11 bases in between. Per the germline V gene, CDR1 is SGHRS and CDR2 is YFSETQ. This CDR3 has 14 residues. CDR3 DNA: TGCGCCAGCAGCTTGAAACAGGGAGACTACGAGCAGTACTTC. Its protein product is CASSLKQGDYEQYF.

This rearrangement joins TRBV7-9 to TRBJ2-7; D gene unclear. Between the trimmed V and J ends, which lost 4 bases and 7 bases, there was a span of 8 bases. Per the germline V gene, CDR1 is SEHNR and CDR2 is FQNEAQ (reference sequence). The CDR3 consists of 11 residues. The CDR3 region has the DNA TGTGCCAGCAGCTCGTCGCGGGAGCAGTACTTC. Translated, it gives CASSSSREQYF.

Many counts were recorded for this clone. The chain links TRBV6-4 to TRBJ2-6, with D uncertain. The V gene's germline CDR1 is MRHNA and CDR2 SNTAGT. The CDR3 has 14 amino acids. V gave up 5 bases and J gave up 2 bases, with 7 bases separating them. In DNA form, the CDR3 reads TGTGCCAGCAGTAATGTCCCTGGGGCCAACGTCCTGACTTTC. This encodes CASSNVPGANVLTF.